This TCR beta chain originates from a study of blood T cell repertoires in COVID-19. Study background: T cells, B-cell-depleted T cells, or PBMCs supplied cDNA or gDNA.

Followed over time, Seattle patients had been enrolled while infection was active. Some clones are missing from TCRdb's copy, which holds only in-frame ones; the method was immunoSEQ multiplex PCR. This sample has roughly 120,000 clones, with roughly 90% found just once. The clonotype originates from a man between 60 and 75 years old with COVID-19, enrolled during active disease. Sequencing was carried out using peripheral blood.

For the CDR3, the DNA is TGTGCCAGCAGCCTACGGACAGCCCAAGAGACCCAGTACTTC. Its protein is CASSLRTAQETQYF. The chain uses TRBV7-3 and TRBJ2-5; TRBD1 might be the D (6 bases). Germline-derived CDR1 and CDR2 are SGHTA and FQGTGA. This CDR3 is 14 amino acids long. V was trimmed by 5 bases and J by 1 base, leaving 11 bases between them.